This is a list of T cell receptor beta chains from one sample in a study of cytomegalovirus exposure and HLA in healthy donors. Sequencing was performed with immunoSEQ multiplex PCR; in TCRdb, only in-frame clones are kept and a portion is missing. Counted here are about 130,000 clones, around 78% occurring once; the ten biggest clones make up around 4%. The specimen was PBMCs. Receptors originate from a man between 35 and 55 years old in good health and CMV-seronegative. The CDR3 runs from the conserved cysteine through the conserved F or W. The D gene is left open where the match is weak. Clone size is stated in some rows and not others, as once, few, many or a class when expanded.

V,J,D,size,CDR3,DNA
TRBV18,TRBJ1-1,TRBD1,.,CASQDRLFGNTEAFF,TGTGCCAGCCAGGACAGGTTGTTTGGGAACACTGAAGCTTTCTTT
TRBV2,TRBJ1-3,.,.,CASSAGLGDSGNTIYF,TGTGCCAGCAGTGCAGGGTTAGGGGATTCTGGAAACACCATATATTTT
TRBV5-1,TRBJ2-3,.,.,CASSLVPFTDTQYF,TGCGCCAGCAGCCTAGTACCTTTCACAGATACGCAGTATTTT
TRBV7-9,TRBJ2-7,.,.,CATGGDSSPPYEQYF,TGTGCCACCGGGGGGGACAGCTCCCCTCCCTACGAGCAGTACTTC
TRBV27,TRBJ1-4,TRBD1,.,CASSTGQGAENEKLFF,TGTGCCAGCAGTACAGGACAGGGGGCCGAAAATGAAAAACTGTTTTTT
TRBV27,TRBJ1-3,.,.,CASSAGLGDSGNTIYF,TGTGCCAGCAGTGCAGGGTTAGGGGATTCTGGAAACACCATATATTTT
TRBV4-1,TRBJ1-2,.,once,CASSQPGQLYGYTF,TGCGCCAGCAGCCAACCCGGACAGCTCTATGGCTACACCTTC
TRBV5-1,TRBJ1-1,TRBD1,few,CASTGQGNTEAFF,TGCGCCAGCACCGGACAGGGAAACACTGAAGCTTTCTTT
TRBV5-1,TRBJ2-4,TRBD1,.,CASSLGTVAKNIQYF,TGCGCCAGCAGCCTTGGGACAGTAGCCAAAAACATTCAGTACTTC
TRBV18,TRBJ2-7,TRBD1,.,CASSPGTGPEQYF,TGTGCCAGCTCACCCGGGACAGGGCCCGAGCAGTACTTC
TRBV5-1,TRBJ2-3,TRBD2,.,CASSFGGGVDTQYF,TGCGCCAGCAGCTTTGGCGGGGGGGTAGATACGCAGTATTTT
TRBV2,TRBJ1-4,.,.,CASSEDPDRDNEKLFF,TGTGCCAGCAGTGAGGATCCGGACAGAGATAATGAAAAACTGTTTTTT
TRBV7-6,TRBJ1-6,.,few,CASSLDLEYNSPLHF,TGTGCCAGCAGCTTAGATCTGGAGTATAATTCACCCCTCCACTTT
TRBV13,TRBJ2-3,.,.,CASSLRTGTDTQYF,TGTGCCAGCAGCTTAAGGACAGGCACAGATACGCAGTATTTT
TRBV19,TRBJ2-3,TRBD2,.,CASTIGRGTDTQYF,TGTGCCAGTACCATCGGGCGGGGGACAGATACGCAGTATTTT
TRBV7-2,TRBJ1-2,.,.,CASSPDRLYGYTF,TGTGCCAGCAGCCCTGACAGGTTATATGGCTACACCTTC
TRBV27,TRBJ2-3,.,.,CASSLRLERYTDTQYF,TGTGCCAGCAGTCTCCGACTAGAAAGGTACACAGATACGCAGTATTTT
TRBV13,TRBJ2-7,.,.,CASSTRQAHYEQYF,TGTGCCAGCAGCACCCGACAGGCTCACTACGAGCAGTACTTC
TRBV6-5,TRBJ2-2,.,.,CASYGDFTGELFF,TGTGCCTCCTATGGAGATTTCACCGGGGAGCTGTTTTTT
TRBV19,TRBJ2-1,TRBD1,.,CASSMDRGVNEQFF,TGTGCCAGTAGTATGGACAGGGGTGTGAATGAGCAGTTCTTC
TRBV7-8,TRBJ1-1,.,once,CASSPRGGNTEAFF,TGTGCCAGCAGCCCACGGGGGGGGAACACTGAAGCTTTCTTT
TRBV28,TRBJ2-7,TRBD1,.,CASRPTRDRGDEQYF,TGTGCCAGCAGGCCTACCCGGGACAGGGGCGACGAGCAGTACTTC
TRBV2,TRBJ1-1,.,.,CASSVRGGYTEAFF,TGTGCCAGCAGTGTAAGGGGCGGCTACACTGAAGCTTTCTTT
TRBV29-1,TRBJ1-2,TRBD1,few,CSADRGFNYGYTF,TGCAGCGCCGACAGGGGCTTTAACTATGGCTACACCTTC
TRBV11-2,TRBJ1-1,TRBD1,.,CASSTSGAGTGDTEAFF,TGTGCCAGCAGCACCTCGGGGGCGGGGACAGGGGACACTGAAGCTTTCTTT
TRBV7-9,TRBJ1-1,TRBD1,few,CSSSLTTPGRGVTEAFF,TGTTCCAGCAGCTTAACCACTCCCGGCAGGGGGGTTACTGAAGCTTTCTTT
TRBV7-9,TRBJ1-1,.,.,CASSMRDGITEAFF,TGTGCCAGCAGCATGCGGGACGGGATCACTGAAGCTTTCTTT
TRBV7-8,TRBJ1-2,.,few,CASSSGAWAYGYTF,TGTGCCAGCAGTTCAGGCGCTTGGGCCTATGGCTACACCTTC
TRBV27,TRBJ2-7,TRBD2,.,CASSFSGGPYEQYF,TGTGCCAGCAGTTTTTCGGGGGGTCCCTACGAGCAGTACTTC
TRBV6-1,TRBJ2-2,.,few,CGSAVANTGELFF,TGTGGGTCTGCAGTGGCGAACACCGGGGAGCTGTTTTTT
TRBV11-3,TRBJ2-5,.,.,CASSPTGYGETQYF,TGTGCCAGCAGCCCCACAGGTTATGGAGAGACCCAGTACTTC
TRBV9,TRBJ1-2,.,.,CASSGARRDYGYTF,TGTGCCAGCAGCGGAGCCAGGAGGGACTATGGCTACACCTTC
TRBV6-5,TRBJ2-4,TRBD2,few,CASSRAGGAKNIQYF,TGTGCCAGCAGTAGGGCGGGGGGAGCCAAAAACATTCAGTACTTC
TRBV19,TRBJ2-5,.,.,CASSYNQETQYF,TGTGCCAGTAGTTACAACCAAGAGACCCAGTACTTC
TRBV7-9,TRBJ1-2,TRBD1,.,CASSFSTGVYGYTF,TGTGCCAGCAGCTTCTCGACAGGGGTCTATGGCTACACCTTC
TRBV30,TRBJ2-7,TRBD1,.,CACSGQGWYEQYF,TGTGCCTGCTCCGGACAGGGGTGGTACGAGCAGTACTTC
TRBV5-6,TRBJ2-7,.,.,CASSLKPDSYEQYF,TGTGCCAGCAGCTTGAAACCGGACAGCTACGAGCAGTACTTC